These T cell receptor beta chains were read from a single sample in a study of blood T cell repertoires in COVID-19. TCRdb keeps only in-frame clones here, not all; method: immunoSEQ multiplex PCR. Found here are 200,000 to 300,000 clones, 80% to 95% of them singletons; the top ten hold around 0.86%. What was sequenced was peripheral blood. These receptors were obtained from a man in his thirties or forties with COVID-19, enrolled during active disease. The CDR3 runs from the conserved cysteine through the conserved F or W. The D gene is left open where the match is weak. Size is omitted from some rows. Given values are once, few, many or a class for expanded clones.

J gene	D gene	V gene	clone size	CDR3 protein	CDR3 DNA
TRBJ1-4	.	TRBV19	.	CASDSSPTNEKLFF	TGTGCCAGCGACTCGAGCCCAACTAATGAAAAACTGTTTTTT
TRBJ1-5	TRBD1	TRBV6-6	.	CASSYDRVSNQPQHF	TGTGCCAGCAGTTACGACAGGGTTAGCAATCAGCCCCAGCATTTT
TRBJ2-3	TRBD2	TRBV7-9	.	CASSAGLALDTQYF	TGTGCCAGCAGCGCGGGACTAGCCCTAGATACGCAGTATTTT
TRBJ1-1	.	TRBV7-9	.	CASSPSSGGGGNTEAFF	TGTGCCAGCAGCCCCTCGTCGGGAGGCGGGGGTAACACTGAAGCTTTCTTT
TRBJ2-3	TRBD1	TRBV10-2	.	CASTLGGRTDTQYF	TGCGCCAGCACCCTAGGGGGCCGGACAGATACGCAGTATTTT
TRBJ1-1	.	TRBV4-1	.	CASSQQAGHTNTEAFF	TGCGCCAGCAGCCAACAAGCGGGACACACGAACACTGAAGCTTTCTTT
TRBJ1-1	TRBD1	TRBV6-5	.	CASSYPGQGGTEAFF	TGTGCCAGCAGTTATCCAGGACAGGGAGGGACTGAAGCTTTCTTT
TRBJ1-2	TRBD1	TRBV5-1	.	CASSGAGTGVTYSNYGYTF	TGCGCCAGCAGCGGGGCCGGGACAGGCGTAACCTACTCTAACTATGGCTACACCTTC
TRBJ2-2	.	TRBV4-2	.	CASSQDPASSWGELFF	TGTGCCAGCAGCCAAGACCCTGCGTCTAGTTGGGGGGAGCTGTTTTTT
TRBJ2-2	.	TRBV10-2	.	CASSKTNTGELFF	TGCGCCAGCTCAAAAACGAACACCGGGGAGCTGTTTTTT
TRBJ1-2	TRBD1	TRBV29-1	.	CSASGQHYGYTF	TGCAGCGCCTCGGGACAGCACTATGGCTACACCTTC
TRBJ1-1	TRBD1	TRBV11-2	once	CASSLALQGARWTEAFF	TGTGCCAGCAGCTTAGCACTACAGGGGGCTCGCTGGACTGAAGCTTTCTTT
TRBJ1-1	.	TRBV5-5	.	CASSLGTGWGTEAFF	TGTGCCAGCAGCTTGGGAACAGGGTGGGGCACTGAAGCTTTCTTT
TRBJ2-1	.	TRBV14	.	CASSHPVAGTSYNEQFF	TGTGCCAGCAGCCACCCGGTGGCGGGGACCTCCTACAATGAGCAGTTCTTC
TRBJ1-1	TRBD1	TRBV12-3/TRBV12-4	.	CASSEQGYPEAFF	TGTGCCAGCAGTGAACAGGGGTACCCTGAAGCTTTCTTT
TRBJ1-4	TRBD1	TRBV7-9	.	CASSVGQANEKLFF	TGTGCCAGCAGCGTCGGACAGGCTAATGAAAAACTGTTTTTT
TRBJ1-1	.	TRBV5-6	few	CASSFQGLRNTEAFF	TGTGCCAGCAGCTTTCAGGGACTGCGGAACACTGAAGCTTTCTTT
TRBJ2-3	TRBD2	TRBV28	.	CASSLGGLGSDTQYF	TGTGCCAGCAGTTTAGGGGGACTAGGCAGCGATACGCAGTATTTT
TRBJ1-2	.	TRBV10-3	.	CAISDLNYGYTF	TGTGCCATCAGTGACCTAAACTATGGCTACACCTTC
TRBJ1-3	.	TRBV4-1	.	CASSQERVGSGNTIYF	TGCGCCAGCAGCCAAGAGAGGGTCGGCTCTGGAAACACCATATATTTT
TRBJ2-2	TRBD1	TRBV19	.	CASSPRTGANTGELFF	TGTGCCAGTAGTCCCCGGACAGGGGCGAACACCGGGGAGCTGTTTTTT
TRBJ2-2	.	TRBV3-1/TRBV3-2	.	CASRSQDKVWDTGELFF	TGTGCCAGCAGGTCCCAGGACAAGGTTTGGGATACCGGGGAGCTGTTTTTT
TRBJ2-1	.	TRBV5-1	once	CASSKAYLQESDLNEQFF	TGCGCCAGCAGCAAGGCATACTTACAGGAGTCTGATTTGAATGAGCAGTTCTTC
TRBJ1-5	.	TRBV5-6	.	CASRPWHARSQPQHF	TGTGCCAGCAGACCGTGGCATGCTCGGAGTCAGCCCCAGCATTTT
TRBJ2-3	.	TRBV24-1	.	CATSGPQGSTDTQYF	TGTGCCACCAGTGGCCCACAGGGTAGCACAGATACGCAGTATTTT
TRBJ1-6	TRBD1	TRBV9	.	CASSFRGLVNSPLHF	TGTGCCAGCAGCTTCAGGGGGCTGGTGAATTCACCCCTCCACTTT
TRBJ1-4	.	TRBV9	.	CASSPRGSATNEKLFF	TGTGCCAGCAGCCCCCGGGGGTCCGCAACTAATGAAAAACTGTTTTTT
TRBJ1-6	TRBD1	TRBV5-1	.	CASSLDRDNSPLHF	TGCGCCAGCAGCCTAGACAGGGATAATTCACCCCTCCACTTT
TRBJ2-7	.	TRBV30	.	CAWSETGDIYEQYF	TGTGCCTGGTCGGAGACGGGGGATATCTACGAGCAGTACTTC
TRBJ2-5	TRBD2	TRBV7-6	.	CASLLAGGPQETQYF	TGTGCCAGCCTGCTAGCGGGGGGGCCCCAAGAGACCCAGTACTTC
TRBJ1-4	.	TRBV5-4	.	CASSSTPTNEKLFF	TGTGCCAGCAGCTCTACCCCAACTAATGAAAAACTGTTTTTT
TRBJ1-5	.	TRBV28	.	CASSDPGYQGPQHF	TGTGCCAGCAGTGATCCAGGGTACCAGGGGCCCCAGCATTTT
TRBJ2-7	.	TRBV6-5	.	CASRAGHRHDF	TGTGCCAGCAGGGCTGGACATCGGCATGACTTC
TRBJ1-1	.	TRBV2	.	CASSELNRGTEAFF	TGTGCCAGCAGTGAACTAAATCGGGGTACTGAAGCTTTCTTT
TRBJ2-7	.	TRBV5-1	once	CASSSENAYEQYF	TGCGCCAGCAGCTCGGAGAATGCCTACGAGCAGTACTTC
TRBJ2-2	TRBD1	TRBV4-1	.	CASSQGQAAGELFF	TGCGCCAGCAGCCAGGGACAGGCGGCCGGGGAGCTGTTTTTT
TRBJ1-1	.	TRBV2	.	CASIPGNTEAFF	TGTGCCAGCATTCCGGGTAACACTGAAGCTTTCTTT
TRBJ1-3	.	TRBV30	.	CAWSGGLGGNTIYF	TGTGCCTGGAGTGGGGGGCTGGGGGGAAACACCATATATTTT